This is a list of T cell receptor beta chains from one sample in a study of blood T cell repertoires in COVID-19. TCRdb's table, derived via immunoSEQ multiplex PCR, lists solely in-frame clones and lacks some. The sample yields about 280,000 clones, around 90% seen once. The source material was PBMCs or T cells enriched from blood (not recorded which). The receptors come from a woman aged 18-29 years with acute COVID-19. The CDR3 runs from the conserved cysteine through the conserved F or W. Fields, in order: CDR3 length, clone size, J gene, D gene, V gene, CDR3 DNA, CDR3 protein. A D gene is named only where the DNA matches it firmly. Clone size appears in some rows only: once, few, many, or a class for an expanded clone.

14,NA,TRBJ1-1,NA,TRBV6-5,TGTGCCAGCAGTATGGACAGAGTGAACACTGAAGCTTTCTTT,CASSMDRVNTEAFF
12,NA,TRBJ1-2,TRBD1,TRBV28,TGTGCCAGCAGTTCGACAGGGAATGGCTACACCTTC,CASSSTGNGYTF
16,NA,TRBJ2-7,NA,TRBV19,TGTGCCAGTAGTACGGGATGGGGAGGCACCACCTACGAGCAGTACTTC,CASSTGWGGTTYEQYF
17,NA,TRBJ2-1,TRBD2,TRBV18,TGTGCCAGCTCACCAATCTCTAGCGGGAGTCCCTACAATGAGCAGTTCTTC,CASSPISSGSPYNEQFF
16,NA,TRBJ2-1,TRBD2,TRBV20-1,TGCAGTGCTAGTGGATGGACTAGCGGGTTAGTGAATGAGCAGTTCTTC,CSASGWTSGLVNEQFF
15,NA,TRBJ2-7,NA,TRBV6-5,TGTGCCAGCAGTTACGGGGCGGGGCAAACCTACGAGCAGTACTTC,CASSYGAGQTYEQYF
15,NA,TRBJ1-2,NA,TRBV7-9,TGTGCCAGCAGCTTAGGGGCCGCTGAGCCCTATGGCTACACCTTC,CASSLGAAEPYGYTF
14,NA,TRBJ1-2,NA,TRBV6-5,TGTGCCAGCAGTTACTCGAATGGGAGAGGTGGCTACACCTTC,CASSYSNGRGGYTF
14,NA,TRBJ1-3,NA,TRBV6-5,TGTGCCAGCAGAACACCCGTACCTGGAAACACCATATATTTT,CASRTPVPGNTIYF
13,once,TRBJ2-2,NA,TRBV25-1,TGTGCCAGCAGTGATGGGCCCGCCGGGGAGCTGTTTTTT,CASSDGPAGELFF
13,once,TRBJ2-7,NA,TRBV29-1,TGCAGCTGTTCCGAAGCTTTTGCCTACGAGCAGTACTTC,CSCSEAFAYEQYF
14,NA,TRBJ1-1,NA,TRBV7-2,TGTGCCAGCAGCTTAGTCGCTGACAGGACTGAAGCTTTCTTT,CASSLVADRTEAFF
13,NA,TRBJ2-7,NA,TRBV5-6,TGTGCCAGCAGCCCACAAGGGAGCTACGAGCAGTACTTC,CASSPQGSYEQYF
14,NA,TRBJ1-5,TRBD1,TRBV10-3,TGTGCCGTAAGTACAGGGGCCGGCAATCAGCCCCAGCATTTT,CAVSTGAGNQPQHF
14,once,TRBJ2-3,NA,TRBV10-3,TGTGCCATCAGTGTGGCGGGGCGCACAGATACGCAGTATTTT,CAISVAGRTDTQYF
17,NA,TRBJ2-7,TRBD2,TRBV9,TGTGCCAGCAACCCCCTCCCTACAACTGCGGGAGTCCACGAGCAGTACTTC,CASNPLPTTAGVHEQYF
16,NA,TRBJ2-5,TRBD2,TRBV11-2,TGTGCCAGCAGCTTAGATCCAGCGGGAGGAGGGGAGACCCAGTACTTC,CASSLDPAGGGETQYF
19,NA,TRBJ2-1,TRBD2,TRBV5-1,TGCGCCAGCAGCTCCTTACTAGCGGGAGGCCTAAGGCCGCATAATGAGCAGTTCTTC,CASSSLLAGGLRPHNEQFF
14,NA,TRBJ1-2,TRBD1,TRBV19,TGTGCCAGTAGTAGGGACAGGGGACTAGATGGCTACACCTTC,CASSRDRGLDGYTF
14,NA,TRBJ2-7,TRBD1,TRBV14,TGTGCCAGCAGCCACGCAGGGGGATACTACGAGCAGTACTTC,CASSHAGGYYEQYF
14,once,TRBJ2-5,NA,TRBV5-1,TGCGCCAGCAGCTTGCAAGGCCGGGGGGAGACCCAGTACTTC,CASSLQGRGETQYF
15,NA,TRBJ2-7,TRBD1,TRBV2,TGTGCCAGCAGATTAACGACAGGGGGTTCCTACGAGCAGTACTTC,CASRLTTGGSYEQYF
14,once,TRBJ1-4,NA,TRBV30,TGTGCCTGGGGACAGAAGGGGGGGAATGAAAAACTGTTTTTT,CAWGQKGGNEKLFF
20,NA,TRBJ1-5,NA,TRBV19,TGTGCCAGTAGTATGACCAGGCGCAGGGGTGGGAGGGGAGTTAATCAGCCCCAGCATTTT,CASSMTRRRGGRGVNQPQHF
15,NA,TRBJ2-5,TRBD1,TRBV9,TGTGCCAGCAGCGTAGAACAGGGGGGCTGGGAGACCCAGTACTTC,CASSVEQGGWETQYF